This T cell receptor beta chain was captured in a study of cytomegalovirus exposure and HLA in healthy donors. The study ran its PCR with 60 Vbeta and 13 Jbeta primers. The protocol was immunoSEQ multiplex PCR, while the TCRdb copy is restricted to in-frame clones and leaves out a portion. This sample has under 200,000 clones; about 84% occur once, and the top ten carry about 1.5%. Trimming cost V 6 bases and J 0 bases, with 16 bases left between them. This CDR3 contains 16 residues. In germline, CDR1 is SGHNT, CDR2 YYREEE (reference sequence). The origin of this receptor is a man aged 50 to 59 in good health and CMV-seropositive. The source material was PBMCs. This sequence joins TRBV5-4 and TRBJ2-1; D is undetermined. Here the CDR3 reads CASTVYTDSSYNEQFF. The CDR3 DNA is TGTGCCAGCACCGTCTATACAGATAGCTCCTACAATGAGCAGTTCTTC.